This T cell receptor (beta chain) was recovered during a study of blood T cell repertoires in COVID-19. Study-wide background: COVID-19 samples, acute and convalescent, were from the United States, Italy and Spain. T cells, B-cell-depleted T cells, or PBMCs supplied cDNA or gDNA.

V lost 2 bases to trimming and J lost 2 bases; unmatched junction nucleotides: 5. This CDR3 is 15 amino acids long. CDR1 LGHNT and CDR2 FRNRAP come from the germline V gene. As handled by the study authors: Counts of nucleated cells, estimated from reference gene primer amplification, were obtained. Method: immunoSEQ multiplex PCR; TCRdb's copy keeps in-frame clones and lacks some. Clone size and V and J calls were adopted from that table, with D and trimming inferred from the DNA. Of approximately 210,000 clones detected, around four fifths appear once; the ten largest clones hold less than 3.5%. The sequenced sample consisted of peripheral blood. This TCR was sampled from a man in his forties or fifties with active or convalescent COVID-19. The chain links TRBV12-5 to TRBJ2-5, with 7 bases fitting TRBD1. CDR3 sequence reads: CASGLLRDRQETQYF. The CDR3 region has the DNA TGTGCTAGTGGTTTGCTACGGGACAGACAAGAGACCCAGTACTTC. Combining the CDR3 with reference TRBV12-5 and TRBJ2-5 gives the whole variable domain DARVTQTPRHKVTEMGQEVTMRCQPILGHNTVFWYRQTMMQGLELLAYFRNRAPLDDSGMPKDRFSAEMPDATLATLKIQPSEPRDSAVYFCASGLLRDRQETQYFGPGTRLLVL.